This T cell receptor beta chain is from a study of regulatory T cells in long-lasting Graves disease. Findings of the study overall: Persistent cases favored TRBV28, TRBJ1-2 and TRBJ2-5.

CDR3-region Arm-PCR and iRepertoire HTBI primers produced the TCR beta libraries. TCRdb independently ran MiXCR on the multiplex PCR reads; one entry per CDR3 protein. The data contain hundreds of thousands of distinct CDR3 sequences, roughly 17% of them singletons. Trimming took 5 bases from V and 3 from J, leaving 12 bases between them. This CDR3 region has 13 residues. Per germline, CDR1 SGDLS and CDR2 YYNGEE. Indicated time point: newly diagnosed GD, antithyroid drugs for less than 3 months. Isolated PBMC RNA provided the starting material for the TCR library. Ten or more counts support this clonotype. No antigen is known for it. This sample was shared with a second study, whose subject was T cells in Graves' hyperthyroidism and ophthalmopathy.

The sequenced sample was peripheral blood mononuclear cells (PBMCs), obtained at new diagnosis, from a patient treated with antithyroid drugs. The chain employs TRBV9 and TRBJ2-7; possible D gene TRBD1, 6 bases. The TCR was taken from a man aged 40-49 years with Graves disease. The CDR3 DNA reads TGTGCCAGCAGTGGAGTAGGGGGCTACGAGCAGTACTTC. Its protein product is CASSGVGGYEQYF.